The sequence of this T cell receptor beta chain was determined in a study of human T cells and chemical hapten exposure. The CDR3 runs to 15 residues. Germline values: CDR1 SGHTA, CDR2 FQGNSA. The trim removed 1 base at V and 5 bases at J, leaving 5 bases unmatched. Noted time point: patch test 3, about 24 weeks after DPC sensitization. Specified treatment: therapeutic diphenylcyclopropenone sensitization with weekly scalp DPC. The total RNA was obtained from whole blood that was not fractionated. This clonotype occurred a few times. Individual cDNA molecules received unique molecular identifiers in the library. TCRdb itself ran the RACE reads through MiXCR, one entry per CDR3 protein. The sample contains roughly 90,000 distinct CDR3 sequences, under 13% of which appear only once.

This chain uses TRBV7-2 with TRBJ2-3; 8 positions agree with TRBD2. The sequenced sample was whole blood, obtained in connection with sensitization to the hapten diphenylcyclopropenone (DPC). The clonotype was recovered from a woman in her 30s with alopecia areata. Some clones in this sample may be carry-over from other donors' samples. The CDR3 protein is CASSLGGLAGDTQYF. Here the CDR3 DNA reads TGTGCCAGCAGCTTAGGCGGACTAGCCGGAGATACGCAGTATTTT.